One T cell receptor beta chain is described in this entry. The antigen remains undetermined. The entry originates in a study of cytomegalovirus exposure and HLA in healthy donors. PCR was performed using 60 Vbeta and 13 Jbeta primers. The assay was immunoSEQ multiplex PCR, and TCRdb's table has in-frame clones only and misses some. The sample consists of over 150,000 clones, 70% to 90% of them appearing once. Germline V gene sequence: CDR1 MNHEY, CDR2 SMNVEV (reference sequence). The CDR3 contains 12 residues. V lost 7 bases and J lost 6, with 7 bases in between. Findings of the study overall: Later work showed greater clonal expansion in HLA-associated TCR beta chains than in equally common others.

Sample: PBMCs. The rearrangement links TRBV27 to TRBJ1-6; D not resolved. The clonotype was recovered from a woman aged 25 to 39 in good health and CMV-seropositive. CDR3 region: CASTLFNSPLHF. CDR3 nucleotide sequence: TGTGCCAGCACACTCTTTAATTCACCCCTCCACTTT.